These 8 T cell receptor beta chains were sequenced from one sample in a study of cytomegalovirus exposure and HLA in healthy donors. The PCR employed 60 Vbeta primers together with 13 Jbeta primers. Produced via immunoSEQ multiplex PCR; TCRdb's table is partial and in-frame only. The table includes some 180,000 clones, roughly four fifths detected once. The specimen was PBMCs. All receptors come from a young man in good health and CMV-seronegative.

This chain links TRBV11-1 with TRBJ2-2; D is perhaps TRBD2 (6 bases). This CDR3 spans 15 amino acids. V dropped 0 bases and J dropped 5 bases, with 10 bases sitting between them. Germline-derived CDR1 and CDR2 are SGHAT and FQDESV (reference sequence). CDR3: CASSLAGGGTGELFF. Written as DNA, the CDR3 is TGTGCCAGCAGCTTAGCGGGAGGAGGTACCGGGGAGCTGTTTTTT.

There are a few counts of this clone. This chain connects TRBV4-1 to TRBJ1-2, with D unresolved. This CDR3 is built from 15 residues. Germline lookup yields CDR1 MGHRA and CDR2 YSYEKL. V lost 0 bases and J lost 4, with 12 bases in between. DNA for the CDR3: TGCGCCAGCAGCCAAGAGGAGTATAGTTCCTATGGCTACACCTTC. This translates into CASSQEEYSSYGYTF.

This clone was observed a handful of times. This chain uses TRBV28 with TRBJ2-7, with 7 bases fitting TRBD1. This CDR3 is built from 18 residues. Germline assignment: CDR1 MDHEN and CDR2 SYDVKM. Losses at the gene ends were 5 bases for V and 1 base for J; bases not matched to a gene: 17. This chain's CDR3 is CASSVGRIWDRESYEQYF. The CDR3 nucleotides read TGTGCCAGCAGTGTGGGCCGAATTTGGGACAGAGAATCCTACGAGCAGTACTTC. The entire variable domain, with the rest obtained from reference TRBV28 and TRBJ2-7, is as follows: DVKVTQSSRYLVKRTGEKVFLECVQDMDHENMFWYRQDPGLGLRLIYFSYDVKMKEKGDIPEGYSVSREKKERFSLILESASTNQTSMYLCASSVGRIWDRESYEQYFGPGTRLTVT.

In this sample, this clone turned up a few times. The junction and the germline gene differ at one end; a read error may be behind it. For the CDR3, the DNA is TGTGCCAGCAAAATGGGCCACTTC. Translated: CASKMGHF. The chain uses TRBV28 and TRBJ2-5, with D uncertain. The germline V gene encodes CDR1 MDHEN and CDR2 SYDVKM. The CDR3 runs 8 residues.

This sequence joins TRBV4-2 and TRBJ2-6; D is unresolved. Germline V gene sequence: CDR1 LGHNA, CDR2 YNFKEQ. Trimming removed 2 bases from V and 0 bases from J, with 11 bases in between. CDR3 length equals 17 residues. In DNA, the CDR3 is TGTGCCAGCAGCCAAAAGAGTTCTCGCTCTGGGGCCAACGTCCTGACTTTC. This encodes CASSQKSSRSGANVLTF.

CDR3 sequence reads: CASSLQADLNTEAFF. CDR3 in DNA: TGTGCCAGCAGCTTACAGGCAGATCTGAACACTGAAGCTTTCTTT. V and J are TRBV7-9 and TRBJ1-1; D remains ambiguous. V was clipped by 2 bases and J by 0 bases, with 10 bases between them. Germline V gene lookup returns CDR1 SEHNR and CDR2 FQNEAQ (reference sequence). The CDR3 extends over 15 amino acids. Full variable domain (outside the CDR3, taken from reference TRBV7-9 and TRBJ1-1): DTGVSQNPRHKITKRGQNVTFRCDPISEHNRLYWYRQTLGQGPEFLTYFQNEAQLEKSRLLSDRFSAERPKGSFSTLEIQRTEQGDSAMYLCASSLQADLNTEAFFGQGTRLTVV.

This chain links TRBV12-5 with TRBJ2-3; unclear D gene. Germline loops: CDR1 LGHNT, CDR2 FRNRAP. Trimming removed 6 bases at V and 0 bases at J, with 7 bases between. This CDR3 has 13 amino acids. The CDR3 sequence is CASGNGSTDTQYF. The DNA of the CDR3 is TGTGCTAGTGGAAACGGGAGCACAGATACGCAGTATTTT.

The genes are TRBV5-4 and TRBJ2-3; a weak D match, TRBD2 (5 bases). Germline CDR1 and CDR2: SGHNT and YYREEE (reference sequence). V was shortened by 3 bases and J by 0 bases, with 8 bases between the two germline ends. This CDR3 spans 14 amino acids. The CDR3 DNA is TGTGCCAGCAGCTCCGGAGGTAGCACAGATACGCAGTATTTT. Encoded protein: CASSSGGSTDTQYF.